This record looks at one TCR beta chain sequence and its context. The CDR3 consists of 15 residues. Germline lookup yields CDR1 SGHDN and CDR2 FVKESK. V gave up 0 bases and J gave up 1 base, with 9 bases separating them. This entry is derived from a study of control samples from healthy donors and cancer patients. Repertoires were generated with immunoSEQ multiplex PCR, while TCRdb's copy carries only in-frame clones and drops some. Among some 150,000 clones, around 86% were seen once, and the ten largest hold 4.9%. The chain couples TRBV14 to TRBJ1-2; unclear D gene. Material for sequencing was blood. The TCR was taken from a man aged 25 to 40 in good health. The CDR3 is CASSQDPRVNYGYTF. The CDR3 nucleotides are TGTGCCAGCAGCCAAGACCCTAGGGTTAACTATGGCTACACCTTC.